This T cell receptor beta chain comes out of a study of CXCR3-negative and CXCR3-positive naive CD8 T cells (dated by TCRdb to between 2017 and 2020). A note on the overall study: In total, roughly 150 million TRB reads were obtained, or roughly 1.5 +/- 0.3 million reads per library. The diversity and physicochemical repertoire analyses included 11 donors pooled from two independent experiments. Naive subsets from 5 or 6 donors and memory cells from 3 donors were included in the TRBV-TRBJ cluster analysis.

Note on this clonotype: What this receptor recognizes is not known.

For each CD8+ T cell subset, flow sorting was done in triplicate, and about 300,000 cells per subset went directly into RLT lysis buffer. To keep memory contaminants out, a stringent definition of naive CD8+ T cells was applied: CD45RO-CCR7+CD27+CD95-. Using standard density gradient centrifugation, peripheral blood mononuclear cells were isolated from buffy coats. A FACSAria III was used to flow-sort naive CD8+ T cells into CXCR3-negative and CXCR3-positive populations. Total RNA was extracted from sorted cells using an RNeasy Mini Kit. Sequencing took place on a NextSeq 550. The Human TCR Profiling Kit (MiLaboratory) was used to make UMI-labeled 5' RACE TRB cDNA libraries. The full amount of extracted RNA was used for cDNA synthesis, and the full amount of resulting cDNA was used for PCR amplification. Libraries were prepared in parallel with an identical number of PCR cycles. As for the original processing: With a requirement of at least two reads per UMI, MIGEC and MiXCR extracted about 50,000 +/- 10,000 unique UMI-labeled TRB cDNA molecules per library. On average, each library contained approximately 40,000 +/- 10,000 functional in-frame TRB CDR3 nucleotide clonotypes without stop codons. Diversity metrics, including normalized Shannon-Wiener and Chao1, were computed in VDJtools after downsampling to 5000 UMI-labeled TRB molecules per sample. VDJtools was used to calculate clonotype-size-weighted physicochemical properties of the central five CDR3 residues, namely interaction energy, strength, volume and Kidera factor 4. After the reads were reprocessed by TCRdb, one entry was made per CDR3 protein sequence, with no DNA. TCRdb, not the authors, supplied the V and J calls. For this sample, the table gives roughly 130,000 distinct CDR3 sequences. About 0.54% of the sample rests with the top ten.

Results and caveats for the whole study, not just this receptor: Because CXCR3 expression was partially decreased after cryopreservation, freshly isolated PBMCs were used for most assays. Because surface CD5, which has been linked to self-reactivity in mice, was comparable between naive subsets, TCR interaction strength was also inferred from TRB CDR3 physicochemical properties. Both naive subsets had comparably high repertoire diversity, while memory CD8+ T cells had much lower repertoire diversity. TRB CDR3s from CXCR3-positive naive cells showed higher hydrophobicity (lower Kidera factor 4), lower energy, and higher strength and volume indices than CXCR3-negative naive cells. TRBV-TRBJ usage was similar between naive CXCR3-negative and CXCR3-positive cells from the same donor, while memory cells showed distinct patterns.

Including cysteine and phenylalanine, the CDR3 has 16 amino acids. No nucleotide data were recorded. The germline V gene (reference sequence) yields SEHNR for CDR1 and FQNEAQ for CDR2. The sample comprised naive CXCR3+ CD8+ T cells from blood. What the cell subset or site label conveys for this sample: CD45RO-CCR7+CD27+CD95- naive CD8+ T cells expressing CXCR3 (TNR3+). This clonotype was sampled from a human donor in good health. Some clones in this sample may be carry-over from other donors' samples. The rearrangement combines TRBV7-9 with TRBJ2-1; TCRdb indicates TRBD1, and absent DNA this call remains unverified. CDR3 loop: CASTHLGAGAYNEQFF. The entire variable domain, with the stretches around the CDR3 drawn from the reference TRBV7-9 and TRBJ2-1 proteins, is DTGVSQNPRHKITKRGQNVTFRCDPISEHNRLYWYRQTLGQGPEFLTYFQNEAQLEKSRLLSDRFSAERPKGSFSTLEIQRTEQGDSAMYLCASTHLGAGAYNEQFFGPGTRLTVL.